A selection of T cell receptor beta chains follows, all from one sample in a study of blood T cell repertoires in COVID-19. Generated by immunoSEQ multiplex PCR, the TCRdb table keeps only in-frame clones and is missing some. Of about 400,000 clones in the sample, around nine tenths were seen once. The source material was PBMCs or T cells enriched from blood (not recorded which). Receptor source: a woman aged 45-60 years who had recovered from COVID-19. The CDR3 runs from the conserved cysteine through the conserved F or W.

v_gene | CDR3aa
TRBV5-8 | CASSQTGGAFF
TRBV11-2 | CASEPAIFYGYTF
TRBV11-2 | CASSLSGPTQYF
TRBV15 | CATSSSGGGYGYTF
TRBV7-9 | CASSLVQENTEAFF
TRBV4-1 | CASSQDGSSGGQETQYF
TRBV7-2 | CASSSVTGEENIQYF
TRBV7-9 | CASLHRDRVEQFF
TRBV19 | CASSITPRVGEFIEAFF
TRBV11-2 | CASRLGGTSQETQYF
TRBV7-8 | CASSLATYNYGYTF
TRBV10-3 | CAISEGGAVQPQHF
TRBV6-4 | CASSDLQGHQPQHF
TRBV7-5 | CARSPGRSEAFF
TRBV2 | CASSDTGQDYEQYF
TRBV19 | CASSIGGNNQPQHF
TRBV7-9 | CASSLSAAGQFF
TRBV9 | CASSPGQSNEKLFF
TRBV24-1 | CATRHPEGTDTQYF
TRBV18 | CASSPGAGGYNEQFF
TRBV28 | CASTPDRAPTNEKLFF
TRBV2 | CASERTQIPPSSPLHF
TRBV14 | CASSQVRLVGDSPLHF
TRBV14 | CASSHLQGDTEAFF
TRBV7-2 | CASSLDRETEAFF
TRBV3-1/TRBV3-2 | CASSQASPGRETQYF
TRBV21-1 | CASSKAVGRGLGNQPQHF
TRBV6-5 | CASSSDRVINSPLHF
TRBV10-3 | CAISDETSSHNEQFF
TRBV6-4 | CASSVPGTDHLRFNYGYTF
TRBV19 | CASSMFRVGYNEQFF
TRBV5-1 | CASSEGLAGAQETQYF
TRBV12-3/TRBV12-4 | CASSLEGGDGYTF
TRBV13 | CASSLRRGTDTQYF
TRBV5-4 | CASSLGTGVQNTIYF
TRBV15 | CATSEYTGRTLSTDTQYF
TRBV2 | CASRGRAGNTEAFF
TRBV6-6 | CASSYFGQGGDQPQHF
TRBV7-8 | CASSQDREDEQFF
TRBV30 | CAWTSGGYEQYF
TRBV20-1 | CSASFNRGATYNEQFF
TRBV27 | CASQGGADTQYF
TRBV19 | CASTQGRGEKLFF
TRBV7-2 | CASSLKGSGSQPQHF
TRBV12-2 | CASRLVGELSNQPQHF
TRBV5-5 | CASSFSPREETQYF
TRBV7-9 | CASADRANTGELFF
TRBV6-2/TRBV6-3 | CASSYSPGQKPLHF
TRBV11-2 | CASSLLDRVAGELFF